This T cell receptor beta chain was observed in a study of blood T cell repertoires in COVID-19. Background on the study: Specimens from acute and convalescent COVID-19 originated in the United States, Italy and Spain. T cells, B-cell-depleted T cells, or PBMCs provided the cDNA or gDNA that served as material.

Original processing notes: For nucleated cells, counts were estimated from reference gene primer amplification. Repertoires were generated with immunoSEQ multiplex PCR, while TCRdb's copy carries only in-frame clones and drops some. D and trimming come from the DNA, and the V and J calls and clone size come from that table. The sample contains tens of thousands of clones, approximately 87% of which appear only once. CDR3 length equals 14 residues. Per germline, CDR1 MNHEY and CDR2 SVGAGI. Trimming cost V 0 bases and J 9 bases, with 13 bases left between them. Sequencing was carried out using peripheral blood. The chain couples TRBV6-5 to TRBJ2-3; the D gene is possibly TRBD2 (6 bases). The sequence was collected from a human donor in a cohort sampled during active COVID-19. CDR3 DNA: TGTGCCAGCAGTTACTCGATTTGGGAGGACACGCAGTATTTT. Translated, it gives CASSYSIWEDTQYF.